These 17 T cell receptor beta chains share one sample of origin, sequenced in a study of T-cell reconstitution after alpha-beta-depleted transplantation in children. Unique molecular identifiers were used in preparing the TCRbeta library. A single record per CDR3 protein comes from TCRdb applying MiXCR to the PCR reads. In the table there are about 340,000 distinct CDR3 sequences, roughly 16% of which are singletons. Sequencing used PBMCs, mostly from graft donor cells, obtained 360 days after TCRalphabeta/CD19-depleted stem cell transplant. These receptors all come from a male patient aged 2-9 years who had a stem cell transplant for acute lymphoblastic leukemia, so the T cells may come from the graft donor.

J is TRBJ1-1 and V is TRBV2; D gene unclear. Looked up from germline, CDR1 is SNHLY and CDR2 is FYNNEI. The ends were cut back, 6 bases at V and 5 bases at J, with 16 bases in the middle. CDR3 length equals 14 residues. The CDR3 here is CASSPRAEGTEAFF. Here the CDR3 DNA reads TGTGCCAGCAGCCCTAGGGCTGAGGGAACTGAAGCTTTCTTT.

A single count supports this clonotype. The genes are TRBV10-2 and TRBJ1-4; D is perhaps TRBD1 (6 bases). CDR1 is WSHSY and CDR2 is SAAADI in the germline V gene. The CDR3 spans 14 residues. V lost 6 bases to trimming and J lost 8 bases, with 16 bases between them. CDR3 residues: CASRLGGSGEKLFF. The CDR3 DNA sequence: TGCGCCAGCAGATTAGGGGGTTCAGGCGAAAAACTGTTTTTT.

This chain connects TRBV2 to TRBJ1-5; possible D gene TRBD1, 5 bases. Germline values: CDR1 SNHLY, CDR2 FYNNEI. This CDR3 is 18 amino acids long. The V end lost 2 bases, the J end lost 0 bases, and 17 bases lay between the germline ends. CDR3 nucleotides: TGTGCCAGCAGTGAATCGTTTCCGGGACGTAATAGCAATCAGCCCCAGCATTTT. Translation gives CASSESFPGRNSNQPQHF.

This clonotype showed up just a few times. V is TRBV15 and J is TRBJ2-1; 8 nucleotides agree with TRBD2. The CDR3 is 16 residues long. Per the germline V gene, CDR1 is LNHNV and CDR2 is YYDKDF (reference sequence). The V gene end was trimmed by 2 bases and the J gene end by 5 bases; junction bases not matched to a gene: 8. The CDR3: CATSRSGLAGNNEQFF. Here the CDR3 DNA reads TGTGCCACCAGCAGAAGCGGATTAGCGGGAAACAATGAGCAGTTCTTC.

A few counts support this clonotype. The V gene is TRBV29-1, the J gene TRBJ1-1; D not resolved. V lost 1 base and J lost 1, with 10 bases in between. This CDR3 contains 14 residues. Germline CDR1 and CDR2: SQVTM and ANQGSEA. The CDR3 sequence is CSVEAPKANTEAFF. CDR3 bases: TGCAGCGTTGAAGCCCCGAAGGCGAACACTGAAGCTTTCTTT.

In this sample, this clonotype turned up a few times. V is TRBV7-6 and J is TRBJ2-5; D may be TRBD2 (6 bases). Germline V gives CDR1 SGHVS, CDR2 FNYEAQ. CDR3 length: 15 residues. Trimming cost V 5 bases and J 5 bases, with 18 bases left between them. The CDR3 sequence: CASSRGLPKWETQYF. The CDR3 DNA follows: TGTGCCAGCAGCCGGGGACTTCCGAAGTGGGAGACCCAGTACTTC.

The V call is TRBV6-5, the J call TRBJ2-3; 10 positions match TRBD2. Germline V gene data show CDR1 as MNHEY and CDR2 as SVGAGI. This CDR3 region has 17 residues. The ends lost 2 bases at V and 3 bases at J; junction bases unmatched: 8. The CDR3 here is CASSYVLASGSTDTQYF. In DNA, the CDR3 is TGTGCCAGCAGTTACGTTTTGGCTAGCGGGAGTACAGATACGCAGTATTTT.

The table lists this clonotype with many counts. The chain uses TRBV10-3 and TRBJ2-7; TRBD1 is a possible D gene (5 bases). The germline V gene encodes CDR1 ENHRY and CDR2 SYGVKD. The CDR3 consists of 14 residues. Trimming took off 6 bases at V and 0 bases at J, with 12 bases between the two ends. The CDR3 protein is CAIRVTESSYEQYF. CDR3 bases: TGTGCCATCAGGGTGACAGAGAGCTCCTACGAGCAGTACTTC.

This clonotype was detected a few times. J is TRBJ2-1 and V is TRBV30; 14 bases align to TRBD2. CDR3 length equals 16 residues. V shed 2 bases, J shed 6 bases, and the junction held 6 bases outside the gene matches. Looked up from germline, CDR1 is GTSNPN and CDR2 is SVGIG (reference sequence). The CDR3 here is CAWSSTGTSGSNEQFF. The CDR3 DNA follows: TGTGCCTGGAGTTCTACAGGGACTAGCGGGAGCAATGAGCAGTTCTTC.

The sample holds a few counts of this clonotype. V gene TRBV6-1 combines with J gene TRBJ2-7, with 8 positions matching TRBD1. The CDR3 sequence is 16 residues long. Per germline, CDR1 MNHNS and CDR2 SASEGT. Trimming removed 10 bases from V and 4 bases from J; junction bases left unmatched: 18. The CDR3, as DNA: TGTGCCACGCAGCGGGTCCTGCAGGGGGCTCCTTACGAGCAGTACTTC. Its translation is CATQRVLQGAPYEQYF.

This clonotype was counted a few times. The chain has TRBV7-9 and TRBJ1-3; D is perhaps TRBD1 (5 bases). Germline-derived CDR1 and CDR2 are SEHNR and FQNEAQ (reference sequence). The CDR3 runs to 16 residues. V was trimmed by 5 bases and J by 0 bases, leaving 14 bases between them. The chain's CDR3 is CASSNLAGISGNTIYF. The CDR3 nucleotides read TGTGCCAGCAGCAACCTGGCAGGGATCTCTGGAAACACCATATATTTT. Full variable domain (missing parts from reference TRBV7-9 and TRBJ1-3): DTGVSQNPRHKITKRGQNVTFRCDPISEHNRLYWYRQTLGQGPEFLTYFQNEAQLEKSRLLSDRFSAERPKGSFSTLEIQRTEQGDSAMYLCASSNLAGISGNTIYFGEGSWLTVV.

The rearrangement links TRBV12-3 or TRBV12-4 to TRBJ2-1; a possible D gene is TRBD1 (5 bases). V was pared by 3 bases and J by 0 bases, with 12 bases between. The CDR3 spans 16 residues. The CDR3 sequence is CASSLSTAISYNEQFF. In DNA form, the CDR3 reads TGTGCCAGCAGTTTGTCGACAGCCATCTCCTACAATGAGCAGTTCTTC.

This clonotype was recorded a few times. The CDR3 loop reads CAWSAKQETQYF. In nucleotides, the CDR3 is TGTGCCTGGAGTGCGAAGCAAGAGACCCAGTACTTC. V gene TRBV30 combines with J gene TRBJ2-5, with no clear D. V was pared by 1 base and J by 2 bases, with 5 bases between. The CDR3 length is 12 residues. Germline V gene lookup returns CDR1 GTSNPN and CDR2 SVGIG (reference sequence). Full variable domain (remainder filled in from reference TRBV30 and TRBJ2-5): SQTIHQWPATLVQPVGSPLSLECTVEGTSNPNLYWYRQAAGRGLQLLFYSVGIGQISSEVPQNLSASRPQDRQFILSSKKLLLSDSGFYLCAWSAKQETQYFGPGTRLLVL.

There are a few counts of this clonotype. This rearrangement joins TRBV7-2 to TRBJ2-7, with D possibly called TRBD1 or TRBD2 (7 bases each). The ends were cut back, 7 bases at V and 4 bases at J, with 26 bases in the middle. CDR3 length equals 17 residues. From germline, CDR1 is SGHTA and CDR2 FQGNSA. Written as DNA, the CDR3 is TGTGCCAGCAACCCCCAGGGGGGCGGGAGTGGGAGATACGAGCAGTACTTC. Its protein product is CASNPQGGGSGRYEQYF.

V and J are TRBV5-6 and TRBJ1-4; D unclear. V was clipped by 0 bases and J by 4 bases, with 7 bases between them. Per the germline V gene, CDR1 is SGHDT and CDR2 is YYEEEE. This CDR3 contains 14 residues. The chain's CDR3 is CASSLVRYNEKLFF. In nucleotides, the CDR3 is TGTGCCAGCAGCTTGGTACGGTATAATGAAAAACTGTTTTTT.

This clonotype was seen more than once but under ten times. The gene calls are TRBV3-1 and TRBJ2-7; unclear D gene. V lost 0 bases to trimming and J lost 2 bases, with 11 bases between them. This CDR3 has 15 residues. Per germline, CDR1 LGHDT and CDR2 YNNKEL (reference sequence). In nucleotides, the CDR3 is TGTGCCAGCAGCCAAGAGGGTTACCCCCCCTACGAGCAGTACTTC. As protein: CASSQEGYPPYEQYF.

This clonotype was detected only a few times. The gene calls are TRBV20-1 and TRBJ1-5, with 9 bases fitting TRBD1. CDR1 DFQATT and CDR2 SNEGSKA come from the germline V gene (reference sequence). With 6 bases clipped from V and 2 bases from J, the junction kept 8 bases outside the gene matches. The CDR3 runs 15 residues. The chain's CDR3 is CSARETGGGNQPQHF. The CDR3 DNA is TGCAGTGCACGGGAGACAGGGGGAGGCAATCAGCCCCAGCATTTT.